This paragraph covers one TCR beta chain sequence. Its antigen remains unknown. UMIs were attached via template switching, each with a 6-nucleotide sample barcode. TCRdb reanalyzed the 5' RACE reads and collapses them to one entry per CDR3 protein, without DNA. The sample includes 330,000 or so distinct CDR3 sequences. The data belong to a study of monozygotic twins with inflammatory bowel disease. Study findings and constraints: Different subtypes (of T cells) could not be told apart from one another.

Donors each contributed one blood sample measuring around 2.5 ml. In germline, CDR1 is SGHKS, CDR2 YYEKEE (reference sequence). CDR3 size: 15 residues. The TCR originated in a human donor with ulcerative colitis or Crohn's disease, or a healthy co-twin of an affected twin (not recorded which). Sample: blood. The V and J genes are TRBV5-5 and TRBJ1-5; the D call of TRBD1 rests on TCRdb alone, since no DNA is present to check it. The CDR3 loop reads CASGTTRDLGEPQHF.